These 11 T cell receptor beta chains originate from one sample sequenced in a study of prognosis after radiotherapy for stage I lung cancer. The authors amplified TCR beta CDR3 from genomic DNA using two-round multiplex PCR. The use of primers specific to each TRBV and TRBJ gene characterized first-round PCR. Via MiXCR, TCRdb re-called the multiplex PCR reads, giving one row per CDR3 protein. The sample consists of about 22,000 distinct CDR3 sequences, 35% to 50% of them appearing once. The specimen was PBMCs, collected before or after stereotactic body radiation therapy (not recorded which). The source is a donor aged 50 or older with non-small cell lung cancer.

Turning to this clonotype: Germline is not matched at one junction end, which may reflect a read error. This chain connects TRBV19 to TRBJ1-3, with D uncertain. CDR1 is LNHDA and CDR2 is SQIVND in the germline V gene (reference sequence). The CDR3 totals 15 residues. The CDR3 nucleotides are TGTGCTAGTAGTCTTCCACAGTACTCTGTAAACACCATATATTTT. Amino acid sequence: CASSLPQYSVNTIYF. Full variable domain (rest looked up from reference TRBV19 and TRBJ1-3): DGGITQSPKYLFRKEGQNVTLSCEQNLNHDAMYWYRQDPGQGLRLIYYSQIVNDFQKGDIAEGYSVSREKKESFPLTVTSAQKNPTAFYLCASSLPQYSVNTIYFGEGSWLTVV.

Of note for this clonotype: Given the absence of the conserved phenylalanine or tryptophan at the CDR3 end, a read error is likely. The chain links TRBV7-9 to TRBJ1-2; D is perhaps TRBD1 (5 bases). The length of the CDR3 is 15 residues. The germline gives CDR1 SEHNR, CDR2 FQNEAQ (reference sequence). With 6 bases removed from V and 7 bases from J, the gap between germline ends came to 21 bases. The DNA for the CDR3 is TGTGCCAGCAGGCGAGATGGGGCTGGAGGAAGTGGCTACACCCTC. It specifies CASRRDGAGGSGYTL.

This chain links TRBV3-1 with TRBJ2-7, with 8 bases fitting TRBD1. Germline V gene data show CDR1 as LGHDT and CDR2 as YNNKEL (reference sequence). This CDR3 has 16 amino acids. The J segment lost 4 bases and the V segment lost 7 bases, leaving 15 bases of the junction unmatched. The CDR3 is CASIHPYATGEYEQYF. CDR3 sequence (DNA): TGTGCCAGCATCCATCCGTATGCGACAGGGGAATACGAGCAGTACTTC.

This clonotype appeared many times. The V gene is TRBV20-1, the J gene TRBJ2-3; D tentatively reads TRBD1 or TRBD2 (5 bases each). Germline assignment: CDR1 DFQATT and CDR2 SNEGSKA (reference sequence). V dropped 0 bases and J dropped 5 bases, with 15 bases sitting between them. The CDR3 sequence is 15 residues long. The CDR3 loop reads CSAREPRGPGDTQYF. CDR3 sequence (DNA): TGCAGTGCTAGAGAACCCCGGGGCCCGGGAGATACGCAGTATTTT.

In this sample, this clonotype turned up many times. The rearrangement joins TRBV3-1 to TRBJ1-1, with a weak D call TRBD1 (6 bases). Germline loops: CDR1 LGHDT, CDR2 YNNKEL (reference sequence). The CDR3 covers 13 residues. Trimming left V 5 bases short and J 4 bases short, with 11 bases between. DNA for the CDR3: TGTGCCAGCAGCTCACAGGGATCCACTGAAGCTTTCTTT. It specifies CASSSQGSTEAFF.

In DNA form, the CDR3 reads TGTGCCAGCAGTTTATACTCCTACAATGAGCAGTTCTTC. Its translation: CASSLYSYNEQFF. The chain is built from TRBV27 and TRBJ2-1, with D unresolved. The CDR3 sequence is 13 residues long. Trimming removed 1 base at V and 0 bases at J, with 1 base between. CDR1 is MNHEY and CDR2 is SMNVEV in the germline V gene (reference sequence).

This clonotype was counted many times. The chain has TRBV28 and TRBJ2-1; the match to TRBD1 covers 9 bases. J lost 8 bases, V lost 6 bases, and 11 bases had no gene match. Per germline, CDR1 MDHEN and CDR2 SYDVKM. The CDR3 has 15 residues. CDR3 loop: CASSPGTGIIYEQFF. CDR3 DNA: TGTGCCAGCAGCCCCGGGACAGGGATTATATATGAGCAGTTCTTC.

This clonotype was seen more than once but under ten times. The genes are TRBV11-3 and TRBJ2-4, with D tentatively TRBD1 or TRBD2 (6 bases each). Germline V lookup: CDR1 SGHNT, CDR2 YENEEA. Between the trimmed V and J ends, which lost 3 bases and 2 bases, there was a span of 11 bases. This CDR3 has 15 amino acids. The CDR3 sequence: CASSLTGATKNIQYF. CDR3 DNA: TGTGCCAGCAGCTTGACGGGGGCAACCAAAAACATTCAGTACTTC.

This clonotype was found many times. This rearrangement joins TRBV18 to TRBJ1-1; the match to TRBD1 covers 7 bases. V dropped 6 bases and J dropped 2; count of bases not matched to a gene: 3. In germline, CDR1 is KGHSH, CDR2 LQKENI. The CDR3 spans 13 residues. The CDR3: CASSRDSNTEAFF. The CDR3 DNA follows: TGTGCCAGCTCGCGGGACAGCAACACTGAAGCTTTCTTT.

This clonotype appeared many times. The rearrangement joins TRBV6-1 to TRBJ1-1; D gene uncertain. The V and J ends lost 6 bases and 8 bases respectively, with 16 bases between them. The CDR3 is 13 amino acids. Germline V lookup: CDR1 MNHNS, CDR2 SASEGT. CDR3 sequence reads: CASSPRVGLEAFF. The CDR3 DNA reads as TGTGCCAGCAGCCCCCGGGTGGGGTTGGAAGCTTTCTTT.

This clonotype was found many times. The chain employs TRBV20-1 and TRBJ1-5; D gene ambiguous. The V end was cut by 0 bases, the J end by 4 bases, with 4 bases between. CDR3 length: 12 residues. Germline V gene data show CDR1 as DFQATT and CDR2 as SNEGSKA (reference sequence). CDR3 in amino acids: CSARDTNQPQHF. The CDR3 DNA sequence: TGCAGTGCTAGAGACACTAATCAGCCCCAGCATTTT.